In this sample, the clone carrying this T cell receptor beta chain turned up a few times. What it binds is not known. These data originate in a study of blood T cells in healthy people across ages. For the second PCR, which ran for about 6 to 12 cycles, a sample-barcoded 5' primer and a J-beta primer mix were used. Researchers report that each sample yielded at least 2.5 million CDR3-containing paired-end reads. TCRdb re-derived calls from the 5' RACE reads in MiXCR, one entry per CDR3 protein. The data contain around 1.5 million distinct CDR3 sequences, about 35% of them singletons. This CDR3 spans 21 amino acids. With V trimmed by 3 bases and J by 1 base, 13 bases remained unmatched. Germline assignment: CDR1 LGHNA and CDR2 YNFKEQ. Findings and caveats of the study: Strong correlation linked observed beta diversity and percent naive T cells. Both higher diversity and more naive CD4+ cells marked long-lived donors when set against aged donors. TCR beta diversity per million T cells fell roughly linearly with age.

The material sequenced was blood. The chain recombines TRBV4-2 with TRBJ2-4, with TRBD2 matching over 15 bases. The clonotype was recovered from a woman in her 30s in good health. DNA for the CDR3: TGTGCCAGCAGCCAGGAACCGGGACTAGCGGGAGGAGGTGCGGCCAAAAACATTCAGTACTTC. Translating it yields CASSQEPGLAGGGAAKNIQYF.